This T cell receptor beta chain is from a study of CXCR3-negative and CXCR3-positive naive CD8 T cells. General study findings and limits: Naive cells with CXCR3 showed TRB CDR3s that were more hydrophobic than those in CXCR3-negative naive cells.

Note on this clonotype: Its matching antigen is unknown.

The libraries of TRB cDNA were prepared using 5' RACE with UMI labels. TCRdb reprocessed the 5' RACE reads; each CDR3 protein has one entry and no DNA is given. The ten most abundant clones cover around 0.5% of a sample with 100,000 to 150,000 distinct CDR3 sequences. The length of the CDR3 is 15 residues. What was sequenced was naive CXCR3- CD8+ T cells from blood. Subset reported: CD45RO-CCR7+CD27+CD95- naive CD8+ T cells lacking CXCR3 (TNR3-). The origin of this receptor is a human donor in good health. Some clones in this sample may be carry-over from other donors' samples. V is TRBV12-3 or TRBV12-4 and J is TRBJ1-5; TCRdb reports TRBD1, a call that lacks DNA to check it against. This chain's CDR3 is CASSFSGTEGQPQHF.